These 23 T cell receptor beta chains originate from one sample sequenced in a study of shared clonotypes between healthy human individuals. Measured with immunoSEQ multiplex PCR; TCRdb has only the in-frame clones, and not every one. The repertoire includes about 690,000 clones, less than 95% of them detected once, and less than 40% sits in the top ten. The sample comprised memory CD8+ T cells from PBMCs. Subset of the sample: CD45RO+ cells pooled with CCR7-negative TemRA cells. All receptors come from a man aged 18 to 30 in good health. Some clones in this sample may be carry-over from other donors' samples.

This clone was recorded a few times. The chain couples TRBV4-1 to TRBJ1-1; D is unresolved. Trimming removed 0 bases from V and 1 base from J, with 6 bases in between. The CDR3 is made up of 14 amino acids. Germline V CDR1 and CDR2: MGHRA, YSYEKL. This CDR3 reads CASSQDSANTEAFF. The CDR3 DNA reads as TGCGCCAGCAGCCAAGATTCAGCGAACACTGAAGCTTTCTTT.

The chain carries TRBV18 and TRBJ1-4; no clear D gene. This CDR3 region has 14 residues. Germline CDR1 and CDR2: KGHSH and LQKENI. V was pared by 0 bases and J by 6 bases, with 8 bases between. The CDR3: CASSPPFADEKLFF. CDR3 bases: TGTGCCAGCTCACCACCGTTTGCCGATGAAAAACTGTTTTTT.

The chain links TRBV7-9 to TRBJ1-2; D is perhaps TRBD1 (6 bases). V lost 5 bases and J 4 bases, leaving 14 bases between the germline ends. The length of the CDR3 is 14 residues. Germline CDR1 reads SEHNR; CDR2 reads FQNEAQ (reference sequence). The CDR3, as DNA: TGTGCCAGCAGCACGGGACAAAAGCTCTATGGCTACACCTTC. It specifies CASSTGQKLYGYTF.

This clone was picked up a small number of times. The same CDR3 is also encoded by other DNA sequences in this sample. CDR3 in amino acids: CAWSVSNTEAFF. DNA for the CDR3: TGTGCCTGGAGTGTTTCGAACACTGAAGCTTTCTTT. The chain couples TRBV30 to TRBJ1-1; D uncertain. V lost 0 bases, J lost 1 base, and 3 bases lay in between. Germline V gives CDR1 GTSNPN, CDR2 SVGIG (reference sequence). This CDR3 spans 12 amino acids.

The chain links TRBV10-3 to TRBJ2-1; either TRBD1 or TRBD2 may supply D (5 bases each). CDR3 length equals 16 residues. Germline V lookup: CDR1 ENHRY, CDR2 SYGVKD. The V gene lost 0 bases and the J gene lost 7 bases, with 16 bases spanning the gap. The CDR3 here is CAISESVGELKNEQFF. The CDR3 DNA sequence: TGTGCCATCAGTGAGTCGGTGGGGGAGCTAAAAAATGAGCAGTTCTTC.

Here the CDR3 DNA reads TGCGCCAGCAGCCAACGACAGGGTGGGATTGAAGCTTTCTTT. Amino acid sequence: CASSQRQGGIEAFF. The chain combines TRBV5-1 with TRBJ1-1; 7 nucleotides line up with TRBD1. The CDR3 runs 14 residues. CDR1 and CDR2 from the germline V gene are SGHRS and YFSETQ. With V trimmed by 4 bases and J by 7 bases, 10 bases remained unmatched.

The V call is TRBV11-3, the J call TRBJ2-3; D remains unclear. The CDR3 is 13 amino acids. Trimming took off 5 bases at V and 7 bases at J, with 13 bases between the two ends. Looked up from germline, CDR1 is SGHNT and CDR2 is YENEEA. The chain's CDR3 is CASSPSRAHTQYF. In DNA, the CDR3 is TGTGCCAGCAGCCCCTCTCGTGCGCATACGCAGTATTTT.

This rearrangement joins TRBV28 to TRBJ2-7; D uncertain. From germline, CDR1 is MDHEN and CDR2 SYDVKM. V was trimmed by 6 bases and J by 0 bases, leaving 9 bases between them. This CDR3 contains 13 residues. The CDR3 bases are TGTGCCAGCAGCGACCGACTCTCCTACGAGCAGTACTTC. Protein product: CASSDRLSYEQYF.

The V call is TRBV6-1, the J call TRBJ2-7; 11 bases fit TRBD2. This CDR3 is built from 14 residues. Germline values: CDR1 MNHNS, CDR2 SASEGT. Trimming took 6 bases from V and 3 from J; bases not matched to a gene: 4. The CDR3 here is CASSATSGSYEQYF. In nucleotides, the CDR3 is TGTGCCAGCAGCGCAACTAGCGGGAGCTACGAGCAGTACTTC.

V gene TRBV7-9 combines with J gene TRBJ2-2, with D unclear. Deletions cut 1 base from V and 2 bases from J, with 11 bases between. Germline lookup yields CDR1 SEHNR and CDR2 FQNEAQ (reference sequence). The CDR3 runs 16 residues. This CDR3 is CASSLDVRSNTGELFF. The CDR3 DNA reads TGTGCCAGCAGCTTAGATGTCAGATCTAACACCGGGGAGCTGTTTTTT. Looking up the rest from reference TRBV7-9 and TRBJ2-2 gives the full variable domain: DTGVSQNPRHKITKRGQNVTFRCDPISEHNRLYWYRQTLGQGPEFLTYFQNEAQLEKSRLLSDRFSAERPKGSFSTLEIQRTEQGDSAMYLCASSLDVRSNTGELFFGEGSRLTVL.

The chain combines TRBV4-2 with TRBJ2-7, with TRBD2 matching 10 bases. Losses at the gene ends were 2 bases for V and 7 bases for J; bases not matched to a gene: 5. The CDR3 runs 14 residues. Germline CDR1 and CDR2: LGHNA and YNFKEQ. The CDR3 sequence: CASSQKLAGWEQYF. CDR3 DNA sequence: TGTGCCAGCAGCCAAAAACTAGCGGGATGGGAGCAGTACTTC.

This chain joins TRBV30 and TRBJ2-3; D is perhaps TRBD2 (5 bases). CDR3 length equals 17 residues. Germline values: CDR1 GTSNPN, CDR2 SVGIG (reference sequence). The V end lost 2 bases, the J end lost 2 bases, and 20 bases lay between the germline ends. CDR3 residues: CAWSSLGPRAPTDTQYF. The CDR3 nucleotides read TGTGCCTGGAGTTCCCTCGGCCCGAGGGCACCCACAGATACGCAGTATTTT.

The chain joins TRBV5-1 to TRBJ1-1; D not certain. V lost 2 bases, J lost 1 base, and 6 bases lay in between. The germline V gene encodes CDR1 SGHRS and CDR2 YFSETQ. The CDR3 is 13 amino acids. This CDR3 reads CASSFSGNTEAFF. In DNA, the CDR3 is TGCGCCAGCAGCTTTTCGGGGAACACTGAAGCTTTCTTT.

This clone was seen a handful of times. The chain employs TRBV7-9 and TRBJ1-1; 8 bases align to TRBD1. Germline loops: CDR1 SEHNR, CDR2 FQNEAQ (reference sequence). V shed 3 bases and J 1 base; nucleotides not matched to a gene: 1. The CDR3 totals 14 residues. CDR3 sequence reads: CASSFGQGNTEAFF. The DNA of the CDR3 is TGTGCCAGCAGCTTCGGACAGGGGAACACTGAAGCTTTCTTT.

J is TRBJ2-2 and V is TRBV4-2; TRBD2 matches 9 bases. The CDR3 is made up of 17 amino acids. V dropped 3 bases and J dropped 7; count of bases not matched to a gene: 12. Germline CDR1 and CDR2: LGHNA and YNFKEQ. In nucleotides, the CDR3 is TGTGCCAGCAGCCAGGGGTCTAGCGGGACGGCAATCGGGGAGCTGTTTTTT. Translation gives CASSQGSSGTAIGELFF.

J is TRBJ2-1 and V is TRBV6-5, with no clear D. The CDR3 sequence is 15 residues long. V was pared by 2 bases and J by 6 bases, with 14 bases between. Germline V CDR1 and CDR2: MNHEY, SVGAGI. In nucleotides, the CDR3 is TGTGCCAGCAGTTACCCCGGAAGAGTGGGCAATGAGCAGTTCTTC. Its translation is CASSYPGRVGNEQFF.

The V gene is TRBV7-2, the J gene TRBJ1-2, with 8 bases that match TRBD1. Germline V gives CDR1 SGHTA, CDR2 FQGNSA. The length of the CDR3 is 15 residues. J gave up 5 bases and V 3 bases, and 8 bases lay outside the gene matches. In DNA, the CDR3 is TGTGCCAGCAGCTTCGATCGGGACAGGCAGTATGGCTACACCTTC. It codes for CASSFDRDRQYGYTF. The full variable domain, completed using reference TRBV7-2 and TRBJ1-2, is GAGVSQSPSNKVTEKGKDVELRCDPISGHTALYWYRQSLGQGLEFLIYFQGNSAPDKSGLPSDRFSAERTGGSVSTLTIQRTQQEDSAVYLCASSFDRDRQYGYTFGSGTRLTVV.

The V gene is TRBV27, the J gene TRBJ2-5, with D perhaps TRBD2 (5 bases). V lost 0 bases, J lost 7 bases, and 9 bases lay in between. This CDR3 region has 13 residues. Per germline, CDR1 MNHEY and CDR2 SMNVEV (reference sequence). The CDR3 loop is CASSLSGRGTQYF. In DNA form, the CDR3 reads TGTGCCAGCAGTTTATCAGGCCGGGGGACCCAGTACTTC.

This clone was detected only a few times. The V and J genes are TRBV7-9 and TRBJ1-2; 8 bases match TRBD1. This CDR3 has 15 residues. V lost 5 bases to trimming and J lost 8 bases; unmatched junction nucleotides: 13. Germline assignment: CDR1 SEHNR and CDR2 FQNEAQ (reference sequence). CDR3 nucleotide sequence: TGTGCCAGCAGCGCAAGCCCGACAGGGGCCTGGGGCTACACCTTC. Amino acids: CASSASPTGAWGYTF. Based on the CDR3 plus reference TRBV7-9 and TRBJ1-2, the full variable domain is DTGVSQNPRHKITKRGQNVTFRCDPISEHNRLYWYRQTLGQGPEFLTYFQNEAQLEKSRLLSDRFSAERPKGSFSTLEIQRTEQGDSAMYLCASSASPTGAWGYTFGSGTRLTVV.

The chain is built from TRBV11-2 and TRBJ2-5, with D possibly TRBD2 on 5 matching bases. The germline V gene encodes CDR1 SGHAT and CDR2 FQNNGV. Trimming took 5 bases from V and 5 from J, leaving 18 bases between them. The CDR3 is 15 amino acids. CDR3 in DNA: TGTGCCAGCAGCCCGTTCGGGGTTTTCGGCGAGACCCAGTACTTC. Translated: CASSPFGVFGETQYF.

The J gene is TRBJ2-5, the V gene TRBV2, with D tentatively TRBD2 (6 bases). The germline V and J ends were trimmed by 3 bases and 4 bases, with 15 bases remaining between them. Germline CDR1 and CDR2: SNHLY and FYNNEI. The CDR3 covers 15 residues. CDR3 in amino acids: CASSDSVVGGETQYF. The CDR3 coding sequence is TGTGCCAGCAGTGATAGCGTTGTCGGGGGAGAGACCCAGTACTTC.

V is TRBV19 and J is TRBJ1-5; possible D gene TRBD1, 6 bases. The CDR3 loop spans 16 amino acids. Trimming took 5 bases from V and 4 from J, leaving 18 bases between them. Germline V gene sequence: CDR1 LNHDA, CDR2 SQIVND (reference sequence). CDR3 bases: TGTGCCAGTAGTTCCCAACACCGGGACATAAATCAGCCCCAGCATTTT. Its translation: CASSSQHRDINQPQHF.

A word on this clone: In the same sample, other DNA sequences code for this CDR3. The J gene is TRBJ1-1, the V gene TRBV30; D not resolved. Germline assignment: CDR1 GTSNPN and CDR2 SVGIG (reference sequence). V lost 0 bases and J 5 bases, leaving 10 bases between the germline ends. There are 13 residues in the CDR3. In nucleotides, the CDR3 is TGTGCCTGGAGTGTAGGTGGTATTACTGAAGCTTTCTTT. It specifies CAWSVGGITEAFF.